The rows below give T cell receptor beta chains drawn from one sample of a study of cytomegalovirus exposure and HLA in healthy donors. Sequencing used immunoSEQ multiplex PCR; TCRdb keeps in-frame clones, though not all of them. There are under 200,000 clones in the sample; about 78% occur only once, and more than 2% lies in the top ten. Material for sequencing was PBMCs. Source of these receptors: a man aged 55 to 70 in good health and CMV-seronegative. CDR3s include the opening cysteine and the closing phenylalanine or tryptophan. A D gene is named only where the DNA matches it firmly. Where a row states a size, it is once, few, many or the class of an expanded clone; other rows omit it.

>TRBJ2-3|.|TRBV27|few
CASSGGRRTDTQYF
TGTGCCAGCAGTGGTGGGAGACGCACAGATACGCAGTATTTT
>TRBJ1-1|.|TRBV5-1|.
CASSLGLGGPPEAFF
TGCGCCAGCAGCTTGGGATTGGGGGGGCCCCCTGAAGCTTTCTTT
>TRBJ2-7|.|TRBV11-2|.
CASSLDVQASSYEQYF
TGTGCCAGCAGCTTAGATGTCCAGGCGAGCTCCTACGAGCAGTACTTC
>TRBJ2-3|TRBD2|TRBV7-9|.
CASRKGLAGDEDTQYF
TGTGCCAGCAGGAAGGGACTAGCGGGAGATGAAGATACGCAGTATTTT
>TRBJ1-2|TRBD1|TRBV29-1|.
CSVAGTGVGGYTF
TGCAGCGTTGCGGGGACAGGGGTTGGCGGCTACACCTTC
>TRBJ1-2|.|TRBV29-1|.
CSVGIGTRQHGYTF
TGCAGCGTTGGAATCGGGACACGCCAACATGGCTACACCTTC
>TRBJ1-2|TRBD1|TRBV6-5|.
CASSGRQGWHGYTF
TGTGCCAGCAGTGGTCGACAGGGGTGGCATGGCTACACCTTC
>TRBJ1-1|.|TRBV30|few
CAAGRLNTEAFF
TGTGCCGCGGGACGGCTGAACACTGAAGCTTTCTTT
>TRBJ1-5|TRBD1|TRBV7-2|.
CASSSSGRGLQPQHF
TGTGCCAGCAGCTCATCAGGCAGGGGGCTCCAGCCCCAGCATTTT
>TRBJ1-1|.|TRBV19|.
CASSNKNTEAFF
TGTGCCAGTAGTAACAAGAACACTGAAGCTTTCTTT
>TRBJ2-7|TRBD2|TRBV7-2|.
CASSLFSLAGVAYEQYF
TGTGCCAGCAGCTTATTTAGCCTAGCGGGAGTGGCCTACGAGCAGTACTTC
>TRBJ1-5|TRBD1|TRBV2|.
CASGGQGASGPQHF
TGTGCCAGCGGGGGACAGGGGGCGTCGGGGCCCCAGCATTTT
>TRBJ2-3|TRBD2|TRBV5-4|.
CASSRPEGLAVSTDTQYF
TGTGCCAGCAGCCGACCAGAGGGGCTAGCGGTTAGCACAGATACGCAGTATTTT
>TRBJ1-5|TRBD1|TRBV5-4|.
CASSSGGDRGRGQPQHF
TGTGCCAGCAGCTCCGGAGGGGACAGGGGGCGAGGGCAGCCCCAGCATTTT
>TRBJ1-2|TRBD1|TRBV5-1|once
CASSSPDRGPGGYTF
TGCGCCAGCAGCTCCCCGGACAGGGGCCCAGGTGGCTACACCTTC
>TRBJ2-7|TRBD1|TRBV18|.
CASSPQGVHEQYF
TGTGCCAGCTCACCGCAGGGGGTCCACGAGCAGTACTTC
>TRBJ1-3|.|TRBV5-1|.
CASKSLSGSGNTIYF
TGCGCCAGCAAATCTCTTTCAGGCTCTGGAAACACCATATATTTT
>TRBJ2-1|TRBD1|TRBV27|.
CASSLRDRGDEQFF
TGTGCCAGCAGCCTCCGGGACAGGGGCGATGAGCAGTTCTTC
>TRBJ2-1|TRBD1|TRBV9|.
CASSGTVTHEQFF
TGTGCCAGCAGTGGGACAGTGACGCATGAGCAGTTCTTC
>TRBJ2-7|.|TRBV9|.
CASSVVGQLPSPAYEQYF
TGTGCCAGCAGCGTAGTGGGGCAGCTCCCGTCGCCGGCCTACGAGCAGTACTTC
>TRBJ1-2|.|TRBV2|.
CASSEEGFDGYTF
TGTGCCAGCAGTGAGGAGGGTTTCGATGGCTACACCTTC
>TRBJ2-5|TRBD2|TRBV19|few
CASSTGLAGAETQYF
TGTGCCAGTAGCACCGGACTAGCGGGAGCAGAGACCCAGTACTTC
>TRBJ1-1|.|TRBV7-9|once
CASSFRGFGGNTEAFF
TGTGCCAGCAGCTTTAGGGGGTTTGGGGGGAACACTGAAGCTTTCTTT
>TRBJ1-1|.|TRBV5-1|.
CASSFFSGSLNTEAFF
TGCGCCAGCAGCTTTTTCTCGGGGTCTTTGAACACTGAAGCTTTCTTT
>TRBJ2-5|.|TRBV18|.
CASSLQIPGEGETQYF
TGTGCCAGCTCACTTCAAATCCCAGGGGAGGGAGAGACCCAGTACTTC
>TRBJ1-1|.|TRBV2|.
CASSSDRMNTEAFF
TGTGCCAGCAGCTCGGACAGAATGAACACTGAAGCTTTCTTT
>TRBJ2-7|.|TRBV6-1|.
CASSEMGQGQYF
TGTGCCAGCAGTGAAATGGGCCAAGGGCAGTACTTC
>TRBJ2-2|TRBD1|TRBV10-3|.
CAIGQGRTGELFF
TGTGCCATAGGACAGGGCCGGACCGGGGAGCTGTTTTTT
>TRBJ1-1|.|TRBV5-1|.
CASREGRMGEEAFF
TGCGCCAGCAGGGAGGGGCGGATGGGGGAGGAAGCTTTCTTT
>TRBJ1-1|TRBD1|TRBV5-1|.
CASSVQGGVTEAFF
TGCGCCAGCAGCGTACAGGGGGGGGTCACTGAAGCTTTCTTT
>TRBJ1-6|TRBD1|TRBV5-3|.
CARSLRTGSSPLHF
TGTGCCAGAAGCCTCCGGACAGGGAGTTCACCCCTCCACTTT
>TRBJ1-2|TRBD1|TRBV5-1|.
CASSSRTGGDYGYTF
TGCGCCAGCAGCTCCCGGACAGGGGGAGACTATGGCTACACCTTC
>TRBJ2-1|.|TRBV6-5|.
CASSSDSAYNEQFF
TGTGCCAGCAGTTCTGACTCAGCCTACAATGAGCAGTTCTTC
>TRBJ2-2|TRBD2|TRBV27|.
CASSLRPSGGTGELFF
TGTGCCAGCAGTTTACGGCCTAGCGGGGGTACCGGGGAGCTGTTTTTT
>TRBJ1-4|TRBD1|TRBV28|few
CASSQPDRVEEKLFF
TGTGCCAGCAGTCAGCCGGACAGGGTTGAGGAAAAACTGTTTTTT
>TRBJ2-7|.|TRBV5-5|.
CASRIWQGTYEQYF
TGTGCCAGCAGAATCTGGCAGGGGACCTACGAGCAGTACTTC
>TRBJ2-1|TRBD2|TRBV4-1|.
CASSQDLGRDEQFF
TGCGCCAGCAGCCAAGATCTGGGGAGGGATGAGCAGTTCTTC
>TRBJ1-1|.|TRBV4-2|.
CASSQAGYNTEAFF
TGTGCCAGCAGCCAAGCAGGGTATAACACTGAAGCTTTCTTT
>TRBJ2-7|.|TRBV7-9|.
CASTSSLRGQYF
TGTGCCAGCACCTCCTCTCTCCGCGGGCAGTACTTC
>TRBJ1-2|.|TRBV7-8|.
CASSPRLLPGYGYTF
TGTGCCAGCAGCCCCCGACTCCTCCCTGGCTATGGCTACACCTTC
>TRBJ2-5|.|TRBV5-1|.
CASSLVASQETQYF
TGCGCCAGCAGCTTGGTGGCCTCCCAAGAGACCCAGTACTTC
>TRBJ2-1|TRBD2|TRBV5-6|.
CASSFIAGGPGHNEQFF
TGTGCCAGCAGCTTTATTGCGGGAGGGCCGGGGCACAATGAGCAGTTCTTC
>TRBJ1-5|.|TRBV6-6|.
CASSSGRQANQPQHF
TGTGCCAGCAGTTCGGGCCGACAGGCCAATCAGCCCCAGCATTTT
>TRBJ1-2|.|TRBV4-1|.
CASSPGEGGKTNYGYTF
TGCGCCAGCAGCCCAGGGGAGGGGGGGAAGACTAACTATGGCTACACCTTC